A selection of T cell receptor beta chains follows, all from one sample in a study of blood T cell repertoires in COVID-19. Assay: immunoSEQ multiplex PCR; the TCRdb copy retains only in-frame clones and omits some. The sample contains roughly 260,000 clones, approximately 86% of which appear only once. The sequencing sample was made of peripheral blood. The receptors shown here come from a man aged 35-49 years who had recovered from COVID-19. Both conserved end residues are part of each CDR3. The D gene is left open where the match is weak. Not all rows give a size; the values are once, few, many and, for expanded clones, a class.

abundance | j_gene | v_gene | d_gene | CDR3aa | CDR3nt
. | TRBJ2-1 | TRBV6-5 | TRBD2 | CASRQERESYNEQFF | TGTGCCAGCAGACAGGAGCGGGAGAGTTACAATGAGCAGTTCTTC
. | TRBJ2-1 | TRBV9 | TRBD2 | CASSTGGGNEQFF | TGTGCCAGCAGCACGGGGGGAGGGAATGAGCAGTTCTTC
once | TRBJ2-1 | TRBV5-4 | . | CASSFMLPTDEQFF | TGTGCCAGCAGCTTTATGCTACCCACAGATGAGCAGTTCTTC
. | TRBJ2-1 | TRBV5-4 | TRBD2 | CASSMSGGGAYNEQFF | TGTGCCAGCAGCATGTCCGGGGGGGGCGCGTACAATGAGCAGTTCTTC
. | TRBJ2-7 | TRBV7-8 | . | CASSLTSTYEQYF | TGTGCCAGCAGCTTAACTAGTACCTACGAGCAGTACTTC
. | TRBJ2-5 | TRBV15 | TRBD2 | CATRRRGGIQETQYF | TGTGCCACGCGTCGCCGCGGGGGGATCCAAGAGACCCAGTACTTC
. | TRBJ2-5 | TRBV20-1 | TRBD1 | CSASKTGPSWTQETQYF | TGCAGTGCAAGTAAGACAGGGCCCTCTTGGACTCAAGAGACCCAGTACTTC
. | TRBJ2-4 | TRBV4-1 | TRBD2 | CASSQPGRGGKNIQYF | TGCGCCAGCAGCCAACCCGGGAGGGGTGGGAAAAACATTCAGTACTTC
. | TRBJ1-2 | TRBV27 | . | CASSLSSGRGYTF | TGTGCCAGCAGTTTATCGTCGGGTCGCGGCTACACCTTC
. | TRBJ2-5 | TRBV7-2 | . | CASSLVFKETQYF | TGTGCCAGCAGCTTAGTATTTAAAGAGACCCAGTACTTC
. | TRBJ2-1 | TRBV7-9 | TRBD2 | CASSSPGSGRRNEQFF | TGTGCCAGCAGCTCTCCTGGTAGCGGGAGAAGGAATGAGCAGTTCTTC
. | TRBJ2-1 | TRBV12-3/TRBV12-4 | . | CASSSGHYNEQFF | TGTGCCAGCAGTTCTGGACACTACAATGAGCAGTTCTTC
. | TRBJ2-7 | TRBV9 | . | CASSVTRASYEQYF | TGTGCCAGCAGCGTAACCAGGGCCTCCTACGAGCAGTACTTC
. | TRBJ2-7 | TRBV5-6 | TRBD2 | CASSLGTSGVYEQYF | TGTGCCAGCAGCTTGGGTACTAGCGGGGTATACGAGCAGTACTTC
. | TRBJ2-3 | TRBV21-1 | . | CASSKGPTSCTDTQYF | TGTGCCAGCAGCAAAGGACCGACTTCTTGCACAGATACGCAGTATTTT
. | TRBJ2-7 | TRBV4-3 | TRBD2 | CASSQGRTSGAYEQYF | TGCGCCAGCAGCCAAGGTAGGACTAGCGGGGCCTACGAGCAGTACTTC
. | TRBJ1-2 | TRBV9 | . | CASSTGGTDPNYGYTF | TGTGCCAGCAGCACAGGCGGGACGGACCCTAACTATGGCTACACCTTC
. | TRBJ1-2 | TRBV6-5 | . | CASSYGQGGGYTF | TGTGCCAGCAGTTACGGGCAGGGAGGCGGCTACACCTTC
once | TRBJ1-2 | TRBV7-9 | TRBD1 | CASSITGGPQGYTF | TGTGCCAGCAGTATCACAGGGGGCCCGCAAGGCTACACCTTC
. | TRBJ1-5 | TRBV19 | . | CASSIQVDQPQHF | TGTGCCAGTAGTATACAGGTAGATCAGCCCCAGCATTTT
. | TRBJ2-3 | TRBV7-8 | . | CASSLWSGGTDTQYF | TGTGCCAGCAGCTTATGGTCGGGGGGCACAGATACGCAGTATTTT
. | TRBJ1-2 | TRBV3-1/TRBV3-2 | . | CASSQGVAASYGYTF | TGTGCCAGCAGCCAAGGGGTAGCGGCCTCCTATGGCTACACCTTC
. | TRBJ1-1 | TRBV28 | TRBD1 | CASSPPQGDTEAFF | TGTGCCAGCAGCCCCCCCCAGGGGGACACTGAAGCTTTCTTT
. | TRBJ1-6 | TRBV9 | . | CASSVDQNYNSPLHF | TGTGCCAGCAGCGTAGACCAGAACTATAATTCACCCCTCCACTTT
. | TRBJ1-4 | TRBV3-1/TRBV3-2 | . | CASSTIYTDRVTF | TGTGCCAGCAGCACGATCTACACGGACAGAGTTACTTTT
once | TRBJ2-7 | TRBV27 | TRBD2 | CASSPRTSGTYEQYF | TGTGCCAGCAGTCCTCGTACTAGCGGAACCTACGAGCAGTACTTC
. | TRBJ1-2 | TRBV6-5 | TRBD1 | CASRQGFNYGYTF | TGTGCCAGCAGACAGGGGTTCAACTATGGCTACACCTTC
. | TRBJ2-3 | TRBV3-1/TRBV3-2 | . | CASSQVGADTQYF | TGTGCCAGCAGCCAAGTGGGCGCAGATACGCAGTATTTT
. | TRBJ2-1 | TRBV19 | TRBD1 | CASSIQSRGRKSEQFF | TGTGCCAGTAGTATTCAATCCAGGGGGCGTAAAAGTGAGCAGTTCTTC
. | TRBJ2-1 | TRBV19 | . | CASSLRGAGVGNEQFF | TGTGCCAGTAGTCTCCGAGGGGCAGGGGTAGGGAATGAGCAGTTCTTC
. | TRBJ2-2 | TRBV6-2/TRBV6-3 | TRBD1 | CASSPTGGYTGELFF | TGTGCCAGCAGTCCAACAGGGGGCTACACCGGGGAGCTGTTTTTT
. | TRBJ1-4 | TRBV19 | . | CASSGGRSNEKLFF | TGTGCCAGTAGTGGCGGGCGGAGTAATGAAAAACTGTTTTTT
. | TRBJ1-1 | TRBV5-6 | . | CASSGGLVPSTWNTEAFF | TGTGCCAGCAGCGGAGGTTTGGTCCCTTCTACCTGGAACACTGAAGCTTTCTTT
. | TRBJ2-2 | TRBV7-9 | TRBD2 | CASSPLPAGAGELFF | TGTGCCAGCAGCCCGCTCCCAGCGGGGGCGGGGGAGCTGTTTTTT
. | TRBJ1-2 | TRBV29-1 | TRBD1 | CSADPGQGNGYTF | TGCAGCGCTGACCCGGGACAGGGGAATGGCTACACCTTC